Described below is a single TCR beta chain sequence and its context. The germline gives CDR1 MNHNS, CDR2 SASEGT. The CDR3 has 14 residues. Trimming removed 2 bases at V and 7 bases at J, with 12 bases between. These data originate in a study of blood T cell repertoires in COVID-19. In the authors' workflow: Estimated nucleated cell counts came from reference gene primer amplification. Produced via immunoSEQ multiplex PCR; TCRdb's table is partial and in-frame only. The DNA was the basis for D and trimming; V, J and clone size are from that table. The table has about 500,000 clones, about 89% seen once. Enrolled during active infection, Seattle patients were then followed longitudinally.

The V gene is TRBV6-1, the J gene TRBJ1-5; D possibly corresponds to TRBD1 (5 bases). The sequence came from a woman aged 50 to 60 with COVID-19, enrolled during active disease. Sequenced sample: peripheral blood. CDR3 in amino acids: CASSEYGRGQPQHF. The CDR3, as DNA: TGTGCCAGCAGTGAATATGGGCGGGGGCAGCCCCAGCATTTT.